The rows below give T cell receptor beta chains drawn from one sample of a study of CD8+ T cells in alopecia areata. Using immunoSEQ multiplex PCR, the repertoire was profiled, and TCRdb retains in-frame clones only, with some absent. The sample has 150,000 to 200,000 clones, 58% seen once. This sample comprised CD4+ T cells sorted from blood, obtained at week 24, from a patient treated with tofacitinib. The receptors come from a human donor with alopecia areata. Each CDR3 is given with its conserved first and last residue. The D gene is left open where the match is weak. Clone size is shown for a subset of rows, as once, few, many or a class of expanded clone.

>TRBJ2-7|NA|13|NA|TRBV5-1
TGCGCCAGCAGCTTTTGGAGTCCCTACGAGCAGTACTTC
CASSFWSPYEQYF
>TRBJ2-5|TRBD2|14|NA|TRBV7-2
TGTGCCAGCAGGGGAGGGCCCAGCCAAGAGACCCAGTACTTC
CASRGGPSQETQYF
>TRBJ2-3|TRBD2|18|NA|TRBV4-1
TGCGCCAGCAGCCTGTGGGAGGGAACTGTTGGAAGGACAGATACGCAGTATTTT
CASSLWEGTVGRTDTQYF
>TRBJ2-7|NA|13|NA|TRBV4-3
TGCGCCAGCAGCCAAGATCTGGGACATAAGCAGTACTTC
CASSQDLGHKQYF
>TRBJ2-5|TRBD2|16|few|TRBV5-6
TGTGCCAGCAGCCGTCTAGCGGGGGGTTACCAAGAGACCCAGTACTTC
CASSRLAGGYQETQYF
>TRBJ1-3|NA|16|NA|TRBV5-1
TGCGCCAGCAGCTTGGACGGCGGAAGCTCTGGAAACACCATATATTTT
CASSLDGGSSGNTIYF
>TRBJ1-2|NA|13|few|TRBV28
TGTGCCAGCAGTTTAACCCAGGGCTATGGCTACACCTTC
CASSLTQGYGYTF
>TRBJ2-1|TRBD2|14|NA|TRBV5-1
TGCGCCAGCACGAGGCGGGAGGAGGGCGATGAGCAGTTCTTC
CASTRREEGDEQFF
>TRBJ2-3|TRBD2|17|few|TRBV29-1
TGCAGCGTTGAGGCTATTAGGACTAGCGGAAGCACAGATACGCAGTATTTT
CSVEAIRTSGSTDTQYF
>TRBJ2-5|NA|12|NA|TRBV7-9
TGTGCCAGCACCAAGGGGGGGGAGACCCAGTACTTC
CASTKGGETQYF